These 8 T cell receptor beta chains came from one sample sequenced in a study of blood T cell repertoires in COVID-19. TCRdb keeps only in-frame clones here, not all; method: immunoSEQ multiplex PCR. The sample lists about 250,000 clones, just under 85% seen once, with 3.5% to 4.5% in the top ten. Sequencing input: peripheral blood. The receptors stem from a man between 50 and 59 years old with acute or convalescent COVID-19.

V is TRBV24-1 and J is TRBJ2-3; D unresolved. CDR1 and CDR2 (germline): KGHDR, SFDVKD. With 7 bases removed from V and 6 bases from J, the gap between germline ends came to 7 bases. This CDR3 region has 11 residues. The CDR3 loop reads CATSLGDTQYF. CDR3 DNA: TGTGCCACCAGCCTCGGGGATACGCAGTATTTT.

This rearrangement joins TRBV25-1 to TRBJ1-2, with D possibly being TRBD1 (5 bases). Trimming took 3 bases from V and 3 from J, leaving 8 bases between them. The germline V gene encodes CDR1 MGHDK and CDR2 SYGVNS. This CDR3 has 13 residues. The CDR3: CASSDRGDYGYTF. CDR3 in DNA: TGTGCCAGCAGTGACCGGGGGGACTATGGCTACACCTTC.

V gene TRBV6-1 combines with J gene TRBJ1-6; 8 bases are a match to TRBD1. There are 15 residues in the CDR3. V shed 1 base and J 12 bases; nucleotides not matched to a gene: 8. CDR1 MNHNS and CDR2 SASEGT come from the germline V gene. CDR3 nucleotides: TGTGCCAGCAGTGAAGGCAGGGGGCCAGTTTTACCCCTCCACTTT. Its translation: CASSEGRGPVLPLHF.

The J gene is TRBJ2-1, the V gene TRBV7-6, with D unresolved. This CDR3 region has 14 residues. Per germline, CDR1 SGHVS and CDR2 FNYEAQ. V was clipped by 5 bases and J by 8 bases, with 16 bases between them. The CDR3 bases are TGTGCCAGCAGCCTCCGAGCGCCCGTGGATGAGCAGTTCTTC. Translating it yields CASSLRAPVDEQFF.

The chain couples TRBV11-1 to TRBJ2-2; 7 nucleotides match TRBD2. The V gene's germline CDR1 is SGHAT and CDR2 FQDESV (reference sequence). After removal of 5 bases from V and 3 bases from J, the junction contained 3 bases not matched to a gene. The CDR3 consists of 14 residues. This CDR3 is CASSTGGYTGELFF. The CDR3 DNA sequence: TGTGCCAGCAGCACCGGGGGGTACACCGGGGAGCTGTTTTTT. The variable domain in full, completed from reference TRBV11-1 and TRBJ2-2, reads EAEVAQSPRYKITEKSQAVAFWCDPISGHATLYWYRQILGQGPELLVQFQDESVVDDSQLPKDRFSAERLKGVDSTLKIQPAELGDSAMYLCASSTGGYTGELFFGEGSRLTVL.

J is TRBJ2-7 and V is TRBV4-1, with D maybe TRBD1 (6 bases). There are 15 residues in the CDR3. Trimming left V 1 base short and J 0 bases short, with 10 bases between. The germline V gene encodes CDR1 MGHRA and CDR2 YSYEKL. CDR3 protein: CASSQATGSSYEQYF. The DNA for the CDR3 is TGCGCCAGCAGCCAAGCCACAGGGAGCTCCTACGAGCAGTACTTC.

The table lists this clone with a count of one. V is TRBV9 and J is TRBJ2-3; D gene unclear. The V and J ends lost 4 bases and 2 bases respectively, with 17 bases between them. Germline lookup yields CDR1 SGDLS and CDR2 YYNGEE. This CDR3 has 16 amino acids. The DNA of the CDR3 is TGTGCCAGCAGCCGGAACGGCGGCGAAAACACAGATACGCAGTATTTT. Translating it yields CASSRNGGENTDTQYF.

This clone was seen more than once but under ten times. The V call is TRBV7-8, the J call TRBJ2-2; 14 bases are a match to TRBD2. V trimming: 5 bases; J trimming: 7 bases; junction bases outside the gene matches: 9. This CDR3 spans 17 amino acids. Germline CDR1 reads SGHVS; CDR2 reads FQNEAQ. The CDR3 protein is CASSPWTSGGFGGELFF. The DNA for the CDR3 is TGTGCCAGCAGCCCCTGGACTAGCGGGGGGTTCGGCGGGGAGCTGTTTTTT.